This T cell receptor (beta chain) is from a study of blood T cell repertoires in COVID-19. Overall study: Specimens from acute and convalescent COVID-19 originated in the United States, Italy and Spain. PBMCs, B-cell-depleted T cells, or T cells were the source of the cDNA or gDNA that made up the material.

Notes on this clone: No DNA is shown, since the ends of the CDR3 on it are uncertain; the CDR3 is the one TCRdb lists.

Per the original data handling: For nucleated cells, counts were estimated from reference gene primer amplification. Produced via immunoSEQ multiplex PCR; TCRdb's table is partial and in-frame only. V, J and clone size are taken as reported in that table, and D and trimming were inferred from the DNA itself. The sample carries some 200,000 clones, 80% recorded once. CDR1 and CDR2 from the germline V gene are MNHEY and SMNVEV (reference sequence). The CDR3 extends over 17 residues, inclusive of both ends. The chain joins TRBV27 to TRBJ2-2; TRBD1 is the table's D call and was not checked against the DNA. The sample comprised peripheral blood. This receptor was taken from a woman in her 70s with acute or convalescent COVID-19. The CDR3 loop is CASSSSGQALSDRKLFF.